This TCR beta chain is from a study of Graves' ophthalmopathy and Graves' hyperthyroidism. The CDR3 extends over 13 amino acids. Per germline, CDR1 SQVTM and CDR2 ANQGSEA. Trimming at V came to 7 bases and at J to 3 bases, leaving 6 bases not matched to a gene. Researchers took RNA transcripts and amplified TCR beta CDR3 regions from them. First-round RT-PCR relied on HTBI primers, and a second-round multiplex PCR came next. TCRdb reprocessed the multiplex PCR reads with MiXCR, giving one entry per CDR3 protein. The sample lists roughly 500,000 distinct CDR3 sequences, about an eighth occurring once. This clonotype showed up many times.

This sequence originates from a woman in her 30s with Graves' ophthalmopathy. The J gene is TRBJ2-7, the V gene TRBV29-1; TRBD1 matches 10 bases. Source material: blood. The CDR3 DNA is TGCAGCGCCGCCCGGGACAGGGGCTACGAGCAGTACTTC. The encoded protein is CSAARDRGYEQYF.